Listed here are 19 T cell receptor beta chains from one sample, sequenced in a study of early stage breast cancer tumors. The data were produced by immunoSEQ multiplex PCR, yet TCRdb's version contains in-frame clones alone and is incomplete. The sample consists of about 69,000 clones, over 80% of them appearing once. Sequenced input: blood. The receptors originated from a person aged 40 to 49 with breast cancer.

This clone was detected once. The CDR3 DNA is TGTGCCAGCAGCGTAGGAGTGGATGAGCAGTTCTTC. It is translated as CASSVGVDEQFF. The chain combines TRBV9 with TRBJ2-1; D gene ambiguous. Germline V gene sequence: CDR1 SGDLS, CDR2 YYNGEE. The CDR3 covers 12 residues. V lost 0 bases and J 8 bases, leaving 6 bases between the germline ends.

The chain employs TRBV10-2 and TRBJ2-5; D assignment may be TRBD1 or TRBD2 (5 bases each). This CDR3 has 14 amino acids. Germline CDR1 WSHSY, CDR2 SAAADI. The V gene lost 5 bases and the J gene lost 4 bases, with 14 bases spanning the gap. DNA of the CDR3: TGCGCCAGCAGTTTTGGGAGTGGGGGAGAGACCCAGTACTTC. Translating it yields CASSFGSGGETQYF.

The chain links TRBV4-1 to TRBJ1-5; tentative D call: TRBD1 (5 bases). Germline V lookup: CDR1 MGHRA, CDR2 YSYEKL. Trimming pared 0 bases from V and 1 base from J, leaving 10 bases between. This CDR3 contains 16 residues. The CDR3 loop reads CASSQDLAGSNQPQHF. In DNA form, the CDR3 reads TGCGCCAGCAGCCAAGATCTGGCAGGGAGCAATCAGCCCCAGCATTTT.

J is TRBJ2-6 and V is TRBV9, with 10 positions matching TRBD1. Trimming took 3 bases from V and 3 from J; bases not matched to a gene: 3. CDR1 and CDR2 (germline): SGDLS, YYNGEE. The CDR3 covers 16 residues. The CDR3 nucleotides read TGTGCCAGCAGCGAGACAGGGGGCGGTGGGGCCAACGTCCTGACTTTC. Its translation is CASSETGGGGANVLTF.

The V and J genes are TRBV5-1 and TRBJ1-1; no clear D. V was trimmed by 7 bases and J by 3 bases, leaving 10 bases between them. This CDR3 has 12 residues. CDR1 is SGHRS, CDR2 YFSETQ, per germline. The DNA of the CDR3 is TGCGCCAGCGGACCGGGAGACACTGAAGCTTTCTTT. Its translation: CASGPGDTEAFF.

DNA of the CDR3: TGTGCCAGCTCACCAGCCCAGTTCCTCGCCCCCAGCTCTGGGGCCAACGTCCTGACTTTC. Translated: CASSPAQFLAPSSGANVLTF. The chain combines TRBV18 with TRBJ2-6; the D is unclear. Deletions cut 2 bases from V and 0 bases from J, with 20 bases between. The CDR3 runs 20 residues. Per germline, CDR1 KGHSH and CDR2 LQKENI.

This chain connects TRBV6-1 to TRBJ2-7; D uncertain. Trimming stripped 5 bases from V and 3 bases from J, with 11 bases between. This CDR3 is 13 amino acids long. Germline assignment: CDR1 MNHNS and CDR2 SASEGT. CDR3 coding DNA: TGTGCCAGCAGTTTCCGTTCCGTCTACGAGCAGTACTTC. Translation gives CASSFRSVYEQYF.

The count of this clone is one. The gene calls are TRBV6-5 and TRBJ2-1; D may match TRBD1 or TRBD2 (6 bases each). The germline V gene encodes CDR1 MNHEY and CDR2 SVGAGI. This CDR3 contains 15 residues. The V end lost 6 bases, the J end lost 5 bases, and 17 bases lay between the germline ends. CDR3 loop: CASSAGHLINNEQFF. The CDR3 bases are TGTGCCAGCAGCGCGGGACATCTAATTAACAATGAGCAGTTCTTC.

The V gene is TRBV28, the J gene TRBJ2-6; no firm D call. CDR1 and CDR2 from the germline V gene are MDHEN and SYDVKM. This CDR3 is 15 amino acids long. Between the trimmed V and J ends, which lost 4 bases and 0 bases, there was a span of 7 bases. CDR3 residues: CASSSHYSGANVLTF. DNA of the CDR3: TGTGCCAGCAGTTCGCACTACTCTGGGGCCAACGTCCTGACTTTC.

The chain combines TRBV12-5 with TRBJ2-2; TRBD2 matches 7 bases. The trim removed 0 bases at V and 4 bases at J, leaving 11 bases unmatched. The length of the CDR3 is 18 residues. Germline CDR1 reads LGHNT; CDR2 reads FRNRAP. The CDR3 is CASGLVFQRGGITGELFF. CDR3 DNA sequence: TGTGCTAGTGGTTTGGTTTTTCAAAGGGGAGGGATCACCGGGGAGCTGTTTTTT.

The genes are TRBV9 and TRBJ2-3; D remains unclear. The V end was cut by 1 base, the J end by 5 bases, with 8 bases between. The germline CDR1 and CDR2 sequences are SGDLS and YYNGEE. This CDR3 comprises 13 residues. The CDR3 nucleotides are TGTGCCAGCAGCGTAAGTGCAAAAGATACGCAGTATTTT. It specifies CASSVSAKDTQYF.

This clone was detected only a few times. The chain is built from TRBV15 and TRBJ2-1; D call uncertain. Germline values: CDR1 LNHNV, CDR2 YYDKDF (reference sequence). The V end lost 1 base, the J end lost 6 bases, and 7 bases lay between the germline ends. The CDR3 length is 13 residues. CDR3 region: CATSRVPVNEQFF. The CDR3 nucleotides read TGTGCCACCAGCAGAGTTCCAGTCAATGAGCAGTTCTTC.

Here the CDR3 reads CASSPRPEQYF. The CDR3 nucleotides are TGTGCCAGCAGTCCCAGACCCGAGCAGTACTTC. This chain uses TRBV2 with TRBJ2-7; no reliable D call. The germline V gene has CDR1 SNHLY and CDR2 FYNNEI. Trimming stripped 5 bases from V and 6 bases from J, with 8 bases between. The CDR3 totals 11 residues. Variable domain in full (rest from reference TRBV2 and TRBJ2-7): EPEVTQTPSHQVTQMGQEVILRCVPISNHLYFYWYRQILGQKVEFLVSFYNNEISEKSEIFDDQFSVERPDGSNFTLKIRSTKLEDSAMYFCASSPRPEQYFGPGTRLTVT.

The chain employs TRBV19 and TRBJ2-3, with 7 bases fitting TRBD1. V lost 6 bases to trimming and J lost 0 bases; unmatched junction nucleotides: 6. Germline V gene data show CDR1 as LNHDA and CDR2 as SQIVND (reference sequence). This CDR3 spans 15 amino acids. CDR3 sequence: CASSLDRPSTDTQYF. The CDR3 DNA reads TGTGCCAGTAGCTTGGACAGGCCAAGCACAGATACGCAGTATTTT. Complete variable domain (other parts from reference TRBV19 and TRBJ2-3): DGGITQSPKYLFRKEGQNVTLSCEQNLNHDAMYWYRQDPGQGLRLIYYSQIVNDFQKGDIAEGYSVSREKKESFPLTVTSAQKNPTAFYLCASSLDRPSTDTQYFGPGTRLTVL.

The CDR3 region is CAWNRVIKGNEKLFF. For the CDR3, the DNA is TGTGCCTGGAACAGGGTTATAAAGGGTAATGAAAAACTGTTTTTT. The chain links TRBV30 to TRBJ1-4, with D possibly TRBD1 on 6 matching bases. Germline CDR1 GTSNPN, CDR2 SVGIG (reference sequence). V was clipped by 4 bases and J by 4 bases, with 16 bases between them. The CDR3 covers 15 residues.

The rearrangement links TRBV7-9 to TRBJ1-4, with a weak D call TRBD1 (6 bases). The CDR3 spans 15 residues. With 6 bases removed from V and 5 bases from J, the gap between germline ends came to 16 bases. From germline, CDR1 is SEHNR and CDR2 FQNEAQ (reference sequence). This CDR3 reads CASSLRDRINEKLFF. Written as DNA, the CDR3 is TGTGCCAGCAGTCTACGTGACAGGATCAATGAAAAACTGTTTTTT.

The rearrangement uses TRBV29-1 and TRBJ1-2; 9 bases are shared with TRBD1. The CDR3 is 14 residues long. The V and J ends lost 3 bases and 2 bases, in that order; junction bases with no gene match: 4. Germline CDR1 SQVTM, CDR2 ANQGSEA. The DNA for the CDR3 is TGCAGCGTTGAGGACAGGGGCCTGAACTATGGCTACACCTTC. Its protein product is CSVEDRGLNYGYTF.

The chain couples TRBV12-5 to TRBJ1-1; weak D call: TRBD1 (5 bases). The length of the CDR3 is 13 residues. V gave up 8 bases and J gave up 0 bases, with 10 bases separating them. Per germline, CDR1 LGHNT and CDR2 FRNRAP. CDR3 coding DNA: TGTGCTAGTCTGCAGGGAGTGAACACTGAAGCTTTCTTT. Amino acid sequence: CASLQGVNTEAFF.

The chain couples TRBV7-9 to TRBJ2-1; possible D gene TRBD1, 5 bases. This CDR3 contains 16 residues. Trimming shortened V by 3 bases and J by 0 bases, and 12 bases separated the two germline ends. The germline gives CDR1 SEHNR, CDR2 FQNEAQ (reference sequence). The CDR3 spells CASSFSRGSSYNEQFF. The CDR3, as DNA: TGTGCCAGCAGCTTCTCTAGGGGAAGCTCCTACAATGAGCAGTTCTTC.